This T cell receptor beta chain was sequenced during a study of beta chain features in type 1 diabetes. Overall study: Investigators examined some 110,000,000 sorted cells across all samples.

The authors reverse transcribed all of the isolated RNA, so sequencing captured expressed TCRB transcripts. About 3.57 million reads per sample were averaged for naive, central memory and regulatory samples. Generated by immunoSEQ multiplex PCR, the TCRdb table keeps only in-frame clones and is missing some. The sample records roughly 340,000 clones, roughly 12% being singletons. Points from the study as a whole: Moderately but significantly shorter TCRB CDR3s were found in Type 1 diabetes patients in all four CD4+ subsets. Naive, central memory and Treg TCRB repertoires appeared more alike in patients than in healthy donors. Using cDNA template may skew counts toward highly expressing activated cells.

For this clone: Its antigen is still unknown.

This clonotype originated in a woman aged 18-29 years with type 1 diabetes. The sample taken for sequencing was naive CD4+ T cells from blood.

The CDR3 DNA sequence: TGTGCCAGCAGCTCGCGGACAGGGTTTAGCTCCTACAATGAGCAGTTCTTC. Its protein product is CASSSRTGFSSYNEQFF. J is TRBJ2-1 and V is TRBV7-9, with 8 bases matching TRBD1. J gave up 0 bases and V 4 bases, and 8 bases lay outside the gene matches. Germline V gene sequence: CDR1 SEHNR, CDR2 FQNEAQ (reference sequence). This CDR3 spans 17 amino acids.